These 23 T cell receptor beta chains were sequenced from one sample in a study of CXCR3-negative and CXCR3-positive naive CD8 T cells. In preparing the TRB cDNA libraries, 5' RACE with UMI labels was used. TCRdb reanalyzed the 5' RACE reads, giving one entry per CDR3 protein sequence and no DNA. The data show 45,000 to 65,000 distinct CDR3 sequences, and the top ten clones hold roughly 1.6%. Sequenced: naive CXCR3- CD8+ T cells from blood. Regarding subset: CD45RO-CCR7+CD27+CD95- naive CD8+ T cells lacking CXCR3 (TNR3-). The receptors were gathered from a human donor in good health. Some clones in this sample may be carry-over from other donors' samples.

This sequence joins TRBV7-2 and TRBJ2-7; without DNA, the TCRdb call of TRBD2 cannot be checked. The CDR3 runs to 17 residues. CDR1 SGHTA and CDR2 FQGNSA come from the germline V gene. This CDR3 is CASSQTTGTSHPYEQYF.

The V gene is TRBV2, the J gene TRBJ2-1. This CDR3 spans 15 amino acids. The germline V gene has CDR1 SNHLY and CDR2 FYNNEI. Here the CDR3 reads CASSEMAVVYNEQFF.

The chain recombines TRBV27 with TRBJ1-1; TCRdb names TRBD1, which stays unverified in the absence of DNA. CDR3 length: 12 residues. Germline V gene sequence: CDR1 MNHEY, CDR2 SMNVEV (reference sequence). The CDR3 sequence: CASSLGAGKAFF.

The chain recombines TRBV28 with TRBJ2-3; the TRBD1 assignment by TCRdb is unverifiable without DNA. The length of the CDR3 is 14 residues. Germline V CDR1 and CDR2: MDHEN, SYDVKM. This chain's CDR3 is CASSSPGGADTQYF.

The rearrangement uses TRBV12-3 or TRBV12-4 and TRBJ2-1; TCRdb's D call, TRBD1, is unchecked because there is no DNA. This CDR3 is 15 amino acids long. CDR3: CASSHGTGGGHEQFF.

The CDR3 loop is CASKSGTEPYEQYF. J is TRBJ2-7 and V is TRBV7-9; TCRdb lists TRBD1, though no DNA is available to test this call. Germline V CDR1 and CDR2: SEHNR, FQNEAQ (reference sequence). The CDR3 extends over 14 amino acids.

The rearrangement links TRBV25-1 to TRBJ1-5; TCRdb lists TRBD1, though no DNA is available to test this call. CDR3 length equals 14 residues. Germline V lookup: CDR1 MGHDK, CDR2 SYGVNS. The chain's CDR3 is CASSPDSSNQPQHF.

The V call is TRBV12-3 or TRBV12-4, the J call TRBJ2-5. This CDR3 region has 12 residues. CDR3: CASSLIEETQYF.

The V and J genes are TRBV7-2 and TRBJ2-5. CDR3 length: 14 amino acids. CDR1 and CDR2 (germline): SGHTA, FQGNSA. This chain's CDR3 is CASSLERAQETQYF.

V usage is TRBV12-3 or TRBV12-4 and J usage is TRBJ2-2; TCRdb picks TRBD2, but there is no DNA to check that call. The CDR3 consists of 15 residues. The CDR3 is CAARPSISGSGELFF.

The CDR3 spells CAISEGLVGDTQYF. This chain links TRBV10-3 with TRBJ2-3; TCRdb's assignment of TRBD2 cannot be checked, as there is no DNA. The germline gives CDR1 ENHRY, CDR2 SYGVKD. CDR3 size: 14 residues.

This clonotype counts as medium-sized (0.01 to 0.1%) by frequency. J is TRBJ2-7 and V is TRBV18. The CDR3 has 12 residues. The germline CDR1 and CDR2 sequences are KGHSH and LQKENI. The CDR3 loop reads CASSPPETSISF.

V is TRBV10-3 and J is TRBJ2-4. Per the germline V gene, CDR1 is ENHRY and CDR2 is SYGVKD. The CDR3 consists of 16 residues. CDR3 in amino acids: CAISESFLSSKNIQYF.

The rearrangement links TRBV29-1 to TRBJ2-7; checking the TCRdb D call of TRBD1 is not possible without DNA. The CDR3 sequence is 13 residues long. Looked up from germline, CDR1 is SQVTM and CDR2 is ANQGSEA. This chain's CDR3 is CSVEGQSSYEQYF.

V gene TRBV12-3 or TRBV12-4 combines with J gene TRBJ2-3; TCRdb's D call of TRBD2 is untestable without DNA. This CDR3 is built from 15 residues. The CDR3 loop reads CASSLVPPDTDTQYF.

The genes are TRBV6-2 or TRBV6-3 and TRBJ2-5. Germline V lookup: CDR1 MNHEY, CDR2 SVGEGT. This CDR3 is built from 12 residues. CDR3 sequence: CASSYSPETQYF.

This chain uses TRBV11-3 with TRBJ2-7; TCRdb calls TRBD1, which cannot be checked without DNA. CDR1 and CDR2 (germline): SGHNT, YENEEA. This CDR3 is 14 amino acids long. The CDR3 loop reads CASSFPGQPYEQYF.

CDR3 residues: CASSEIGQKGEKLFF. The rearrangement joins TRBV25-1 to TRBJ1-4; no DNA is available, so the TRBD1 call from TCRdb remains unchecked. Germline CDR1 and CDR2: MGHDK and SYGVNS. This CDR3 region has 15 residues.

The J gene is TRBJ2-1, the V gene TRBV3-1; lacking DNA, the TRBD2 call made by TCRdb goes unchecked. Germline V gives CDR1 LGHDT, CDR2 YNNKEL (reference sequence). This CDR3 region has 16 residues. CDR3 sequence reads: CASSQDRLAGGNEQFF.

V usage is TRBV21-1 and J usage is TRBJ2-5; checking the TCRdb D call of TRBD1 is not possible without DNA. TRBV21-1 is designated a pseudogene. The CDR3 is 15 residues long. The CDR3 reads CASMRLGDNEETQYF.

This chain links TRBV14 with TRBJ2-7; TCRdb reports TRBD1, a call that lacks DNA to check it against. Per the germline V gene, CDR1 is SGHDN and CDR2 is FVKESK. The CDR3 is 17 amino acids. The CDR3 region is CASSQEKGTASSYEQYF.

This chain connects TRBV29-1 to TRBJ2-7; TCRdb outputs TRBD1, but without DNA this stays unchecked. CDR1 and CDR2 from the germline V gene are SQVTM and ANQGSEA. This CDR3 comprises 14 residues. CDR3 sequence reads: CSVGGTGGGYEQYF.

V gene TRBV25-1 combines with J gene TRBJ2-1; TCRdb designates TRBD2, a call that cannot be tested without DNA. This CDR3 has 16 residues. Germline values: CDR1 MGHDK, CDR2 SYGVNS. The CDR3: CASSDGGLLNNNEQFF.